This TCR beta chain was recorded in a study of regulatory T cells in long-lasting Graves disease. The germline V gene has CDR1 SGHDT and CDR2 YYEEEE. The CDR3 totals 17 residues. Between the trimmed V and J ends, which lost 0 bases and 1 base, there was a span of 15 bases. About this clonotype itself: Its antigen is unknown.

Both iRepertoire HTBI primers and Arm-PCR of CDR3 regions were used to build the TCR beta libraries. Methods used by the authors: Throughout the samples, researchers identified 50 to 75 TRBV and approximately 15 TRBJ segments. Via MiXCR, TCRdb re-called the multiplex PCR reads, giving one row per CDR3 protein. The V and J calls and clone size are TCRdb's, not the authors'. The repertoire consists of roughly 500,000 distinct CDR3 sequences, with under 25% occurring once and the leading ten covering more than 6%. Time point noted: persistent/refractory GD, antithyroid drugs over 5 years with positive TRAb. PBMC-derived RNA was used for the TCR library. Enrollment of patients was through an endocrinology department in Xi'an, China. Study findings and constraints: Favored gene segments in persistent disease were TRBV28, TRBJ1-2 and TRBJ2-5.

Sequences were derived from peripheral blood mononuclear cells (PBMCs), sampled when the disease was refractory, from a patient treated with antithyroid drugs. This TCR was sampled from a female donor with Graves disease. This chain uses TRBV5-6 with TRBJ2-3, with D tentatively TRBD1 or TRBD2 (7 bases each). The CDR3 region is CASSLAPGGGGTDTQYF. CDR3 DNA sequence: TGTGCCAGCAGCTTGGCCCCAGGGGGGGGGGGCACAGATACGCAGTATTTT.